The 21 T cell receptor beta chains in this list originate from one sample, sequenced in a study of T cell responses to AZD1222 COVID-19 vaccine. Clones were read by immunoSEQ multiplex PCR, and TCRdb kept only the in-frame ones, dropping some. The sample holds 150,000 to 200,000 clones, around 93% seen once. Sequencing used peripheral blood, obtained on day 0 of AZD1222 vaccination. All receptors derive from an adult in good health.

This chain connects TRBV30 to TRBJ1-6; D is ambiguous. In germline, CDR1 is GTSNPN, CDR2 SVGIG (reference sequence). V was trimmed by 5 bases and J by 14 bases, leaving 10 bases between them. This CDR3 spans 10 amino acids. The CDR3 DNA is TGTGCCTGGGCTCGAGGGTCCCTCCACTTT. Translating gives CAWARGSLHF.

The chain uses TRBV4-1 and TRBJ1-5; D unresolved. This CDR3 has 13 residues. Trimming left V 4 bases short and J 3 bases short, with 7 bases between. The germline V gene has CDR1 MGHRA and CDR2 YSYEKL. The chain's CDR3 is CASSPQNNQPQHF. In DNA, the CDR3 is TGCGCCAGCAGCCCCCAAAACAATCAGCCCCAGCATTTT.

This clone was counted ten times or more. The J gene is TRBJ1-6, the V gene TRBV5-1; tentative D call: TRBD1 (5 bases). V was clipped by 5 bases and J by 7 bases, with 10 bases between them. Germline loops: CDR1 SGHRS, CDR2 YFSETQ. The CDR3 length is 13 residues. CDR3 nucleotide sequence: TGCGCCAGCAGGAGACAGCCCAATTCACCCCTCCACTTT. As protein: CASRRQPNSPLHF.

The rearrangement joins TRBV28 to TRBJ1-1; TRBD1 matches at 11 bases. Germline CDR1 MDHEN, CDR2 SYDVKM. This CDR3 is 15 amino acids long. V lost 5 bases and J lost 6; bases outside the gene matches: 8. For the CDR3, the DNA is TGTGCCAGCAGTCCCTCAGGACAGGGGGCGCCTGAAGCTTTCTTT. Protein: CASSPSGQGAPEAFF.

The genes are TRBV27 and TRBJ2-1, with D maybe TRBD2 (5 bases). Trimming took off 2 bases at V and 9 bases at J, with 20 bases between the two ends. The germline CDR1 and CDR2 sequences are MNHEY and SMNVEV (reference sequence). The CDR3 length is 16 residues. CDR3 loop: CASSLGVLAAIGEQFF. The CDR3 DNA is TGTGCCAGCAGTTTAGGGGTCCTAGCCGCAATCGGTGAGCAGTTCTTC.

The rearrangement uses TRBV7-9 and TRBJ2-2; 7 bases are a match to TRBD2. With V trimmed by 2 bases and J by 3 bases, 6 bases remained unmatched. Germline V gene lookup returns CDR1 SEHNR and CDR2 FQNEAQ (reference sequence). The CDR3 is made up of 16 amino acids. CDR3 bases: TGTGCCAGCAGCTTATCGGCGGGAGCCCACACCGGGGAGCTGTTTTTT. Translating it yields CASSLSAGAHTGELFF. Filled out from reference TRBV7-9 and TRBJ2-2, the complete variable domain reads DTGVSQNPRHKITKRGQNVTFRCDPISEHNRLYWYRQTLGQGPEFLTYFQNEAQLEKSRLLSDRFSAERPKGSFSTLEIQRTEQGDSAMYLCASSLSAGAHTGELFFGEGSRLTVL.

J is TRBJ1-1 and V is TRBV19, with TRBD1 identical over 7 bases. Unmatched junction bases numbered 8, after V lost 5 bases and J lost 5 bases. This CDR3 comprises 14 residues. Germline CDR1 reads LNHDA; CDR2 reads SQIVND (reference sequence). CDR3 DNA sequence: TGTGCCAGTAGTGTCACAGGGGTACGGACTGAAGCTTTCTTT. It yields the protein CASSVTGVRTEAFF. Complete variable domain (other parts from reference TRBV19 and TRBJ1-1): DGGITQSPKYLFRKEGQNVTLSCEQNLNHDAMYWYRQDPGQGLRLIYYSQIVNDFQKGDIAEGYSVSREKKESFPLTVTSAQKNPTAFYLCASSVTGVRTEAFFGQGTRLTVV.

V usage is TRBV25-1 and J usage is TRBJ1-1; D is undetermined. V lost 0 bases to trimming and J lost 1 base, with 6 bases between them. Germline V gene sequence: CDR1 MGHDK, CDR2 SYGVNS. CDR3 length equals 14 residues. CDR3 loop: CASSEYGRNTEAFF. CDR3 coding DNA: TGTGCCAGCAGTGAATATGGAAGGAACACTGAAGCTTTCTTT.

The chain links TRBV30 to TRBJ1-6; D gene unclear. The CDR3 consists of 13 residues. Germline assignment: CDR1 GTSNPN and CDR2 SVGIG (reference sequence). V lost 4 bases and J 0 bases, leaving 4 bases between the germline ends. The CDR3 loop is CAWTNSYNSPLHF. The CDR3 DNA reads TGTGCCTGGACAAACTCCTATAATTCACCCCTCCACTTT.

The chain is built from TRBV27 and TRBJ2-7, with D perhaps matching TRBD2 (5 bases). Trimming removed 0 bases from V and 3 bases from J, with 12 bases in between. Germline V CDR1 and CDR2: MNHEY, SMNVEV (reference sequence). The CDR3 runs 15 residues. This CDR3 reads CASSLSPSGNYEQYF. The CDR3 coding sequence is TGTGCCAGCAGTTTATCCCCGAGCGGTAACTACGAGCAGTACTTC.

The chain is built from TRBV28 and TRBJ2-3; TRBD1 agrees at 7 bases. The CDR3 contains 17 residues. Germline CDR1 and CDR2: MDHEN and SYDVKM. With V trimmed by 5 bases and J by 0 bases, 11 bases remained unmatched. CDR3 bases: TGTGCCAGCAGTGACGCCCCCGGGACAGCTAGCACAGATACGCAGTATTTT. It yields the protein CASSDAPGTASTDTQYF.

J is TRBJ2-5 and V is TRBV3-1 (or the pseudogene TRBV3-2); no definite D call. The length of the CDR3 is 13 residues. Germline V gene lookup returns CDR1 LGHDT and CDR2 YNNKEL (reference sequence). Trimming removed 4 bases at V and 5 bases at J, with 11 bases between. The CDR3 sequence is CASSRNRLETQYF. CDR3 DNA: TGTGCCAGCAGCCGAAATAGGTTGGAGACCCAGTACTTC.

The chain is built from TRBV2 and TRBJ1-1; TRBD1 is a possible D gene (5 bases). V lost 8 bases, J lost 1 base, and 14 bases lay in between. Per germline, CDR1 SNHLY and CDR2 FYNNEI. The CDR3 sequence is 14 residues long. The CDR3 reads CASGTRGKNTEAFF. CDR3 nucleotides: TGTGCCAGCGGGACCAGAGGGAAGAACACTGAAGCTTTCTTT.

This chain links TRBV18 with TRBJ2-7; 8 bases line up with TRBD1. This CDR3 has 14 residues. CDR1 and CDR2 (germline): KGHSH, LQKENI. J gave up 0 bases and V 6 bases, and 4 bases lay outside the gene matches. The CDR3 loop is CASSPGQGSYEQYF. The CDR3 nucleotides are TGTGCCAGCTCCCCTGGACAGGGCTCCTACGAGCAGTACTTC. Complete variable domain (other parts from reference TRBV18 and TRBJ2-7): NAGVMQNPRHLVRRRGQEARLRCSPMKGHSHVYWYRQLPEEGLKFMVYLQKENIIDESGMPKERFSAEFPKEGPSILRIQQVVRGDSAAYFCASSPGQGSYEQYFGPGTRLTVT.

The chain couples TRBV27 to TRBJ1-4; TRBD1 is a possible D gene (5 bases). CDR1 and CDR2 (germline): MNHEY, SMNVEV (reference sequence). This CDR3 region has 15 residues. The germline V and J ends were trimmed by 5 bases and 7 bases, with 17 bases remaining between them. In DNA form, the CDR3 reads TGTGCCAGCAGTCCTGGGGGGGGGTATGGTGAAAAACTGTTTTTT. Residues: CASSPGGGYGEKLFF.

The chain uses TRBV30 and TRBJ1-2; D possibly corresponds to TRBD1 (5 bases). The CDR3 is 13 residues long. Germline CDR1 reads GTSNPN; CDR2 reads SVGIG (reference sequence). V shed 4 bases and J shed 0 bases, with 9 bases lying between them. The CDR3: CAWTTTANYGYTF. Here the CDR3 DNA reads TGTGCCTGGACCACGACAGCTAACTATGGCTACACCTTC.

This rearrangement joins TRBV19 to TRBJ1-1; TRBD1 matches 8 bases. CDR1 and CDR2 from the germline V gene are LNHDA and SQIVND (reference sequence). The CDR3 is made up of 17 amino acids. After removal of 7 bases from V and 3 bases from J, the junction contained 16 bases not matched to a gene. The CDR3 nucleotides are TGTGCCAGTACCATCGGCCAAATACAGGGGGTCTACACTGAAGCTTTCTTT. It translates to CASTIGQIQGVYTEAFF.

The CDR3, as DNA: TGTGCCAGCGGCTTTGGGGAGCTGTTTTTT. It yields the protein CASGFGELFF. The J gene is TRBJ2-2, the V gene TRBV27, with unresolved D. Germline CDR1 is MNHEY and CDR2 is SMNVEV (reference sequence). V was pared by 8 bases and J by 8 bases, with 6 bases between. This CDR3 comprises 10 residues.

V is TRBV5-8 and J is TRBJ1-6; D is unclear. There are 12 residues in the CDR3. The V end lost 5 bases, the J end lost 2 bases, and 2 bases lay between the germline ends. Looked up from germline, CDR1 is SGHTS and CDR2 is YDEGEE. As DNA, the CDR3 is TGTGCCAGCAGGCCCTATAATTCACCCCTCCACTTT. Its protein product is CASRPYNSPLHF.

The J gene is TRBJ1-5, the V gene TRBV2, with D uncertain. Trimming removed 6 bases from V and 7 bases from J, with 16 bases in between. This CDR3 has 14 residues. Germline values: CDR1 SNHLY, CDR2 FYNNEI. The CDR3 sequence: CASSLDWSGQPQHF. In nucleotides, the CDR3 is TGTGCCAGCAGCCTCGACTGGTCTGGACAGCCCCAGCATTTT.

This sequence joins TRBV19 and TRBJ2-4; tentatively, D is TRBD2 (7 bases). This CDR3 contains 15 residues. Germline V gives CDR1 LNHDA, CDR2 SQIVND (reference sequence). Trimming stripped 2 bases from V and 7 bases from J, with 15 bases between. The DNA for the CDR3 is TGTGCCAGTAGTATACCGGAGGGGGGAGGGAACATTCAGTACTTC. Protein product: CASSIPEGGGNIQYF.